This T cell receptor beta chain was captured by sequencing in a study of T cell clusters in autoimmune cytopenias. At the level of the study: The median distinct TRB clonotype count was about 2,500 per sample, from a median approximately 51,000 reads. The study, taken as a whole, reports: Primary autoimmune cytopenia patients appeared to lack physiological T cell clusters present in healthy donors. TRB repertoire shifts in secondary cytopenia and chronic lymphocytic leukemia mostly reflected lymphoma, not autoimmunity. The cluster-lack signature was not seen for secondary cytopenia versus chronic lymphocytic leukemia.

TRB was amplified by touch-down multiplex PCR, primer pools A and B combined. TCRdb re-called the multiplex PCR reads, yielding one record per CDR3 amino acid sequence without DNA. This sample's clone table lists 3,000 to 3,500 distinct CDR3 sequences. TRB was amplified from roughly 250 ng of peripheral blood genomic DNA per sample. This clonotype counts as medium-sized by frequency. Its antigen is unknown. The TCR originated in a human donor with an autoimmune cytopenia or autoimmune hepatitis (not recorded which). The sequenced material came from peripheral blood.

The CDR3 loop reads CASSYSNGNRDYTF. The chain has TRBV6-5 and TRBJ1-2. This CDR3 region has 14 residues. In germline, CDR1 is MNHEY, CDR2 SVGAGI.